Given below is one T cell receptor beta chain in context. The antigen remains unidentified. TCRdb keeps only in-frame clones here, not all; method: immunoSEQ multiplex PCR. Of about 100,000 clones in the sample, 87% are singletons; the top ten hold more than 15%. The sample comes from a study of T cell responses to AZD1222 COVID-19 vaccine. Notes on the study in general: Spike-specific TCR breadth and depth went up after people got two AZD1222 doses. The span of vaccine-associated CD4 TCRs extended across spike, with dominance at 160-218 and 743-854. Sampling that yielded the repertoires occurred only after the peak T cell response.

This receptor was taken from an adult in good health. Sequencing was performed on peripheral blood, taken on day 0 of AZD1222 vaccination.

The CDR3 DNA follows: TGTGCCAGTCGAGTAACCGGGCACTATGGCTACACCTTC. Translated: CASRVTGHYGYTF. The gene calls are TRBV19 and TRBJ1-2; D gene ambiguous. V lost 8 bases and J 3 bases, leaving 13 bases between the germline ends. Germline V gives CDR1 LNHDA, CDR2 SQIVND (reference sequence). This CDR3 has 13 amino acids.